This is a list of T cell receptor beta chains from one sample in a study. Each CDR3 protein is one row after TCRdb ran MiXCR on the 5' RACE reads. The sample holds some 60,000 distinct CDR3 sequences, roughly 30% seen once. Sequencing was performed on tumor-infiltrating naive CD4+ T cells sorted from the breast tumor. The receptors derive from a female donor with breast cancer. The CDR3 runs from the conserved cysteine through the conserved F or W. Fields, in order: clone size, J gene, V gene, D gene, CDR3 DNA, CDR3 protein. D genes are given only for firm matches. Size values are once, few and many counts, or a class for expanded clones, and some rows have none.

>NA|TRBJ1-3|TRBV6-5|TRBD1
TGTGCCAGCAGTCCACAGGGGTCTTATGCTGGAAACACCATATATTTT
CASSPQGSYAGNTIYF
>NA|TRBJ1-3|TRBV12-3/TRBV12-4|NA
TGTGCCAGCAGGGAACAGGGTCGAAACACCATATATTTT
CASREQGRNTIYF
>many|TRBJ2-2|TRBV12-3/TRBV12-4|NA
TGTGCCAGCAGTCCTACCGGGACCGGGGAGCTGTTTTTT
CASSPTGTGELFF
>NA|TRBJ1-1|TRBV5-5|TRBD1
TGTGCCAGCAGTCCGGGACAGGCGCAACTCAACACTGAAGCTTTCTTT
CASSPGQAQLNTEAFF
>many|TRBJ2-1|TRBV5-1|NA
TGCGCCAGCAGCTTGCAGAACCCGAGCTCCTACAATGAGCAGTTCTTC
CASSLQNPSSYNEQFF
>few|TRBJ1-3|TRBV27|NA
TGTGCCAGCAAACAGCTCTCTGGAAACACCATATATTTT
CASKQLSGNTIYF
>many|TRBJ1-2|TRBV29-1|TRBD1
TGCAGCGTTGCCGCCTCAGGGGGCTCGAGTGGCTACACCTTC
CSVAASGGSSGYTF
>few|TRBJ1-1|TRBV7-9|NA
TGTGCCAGCAGCTCAAGCGGGGGGCTTGGAGCTTTCTTT
CASSSSGGLGAFF
>few|TRBJ2-1|TRBV20-1|NA
TGCAGTGCCAAGCCCTCGAATCATGAGCAGTTCTTC
CSAKPSNHEQFF
>few|TRBJ1-2|TRBV20-1|NA
TGCAGTGCTAGAGATCTGGACGGATTGCAAGACTATGGCTACACCTTC
CSARDLDGLQDYGYTF
>NA|TRBJ2-1|TRBV3-1|TRBD2
TGTGCCAGCAGCCAATTCTCCTCTAGCGGGACCTTGTTCTTC
CASSQFSSSGTLFF
>few|TRBJ2-2|TRBV9|NA
TGTGCCAGCAGTGCCCACTCCCGACCCGCGAACACCGGGGAGCTGTTTTTT
CASSAHSRPANTGELFF
>many|TRBJ1-6|TRBV4-1|NA
TGCGCCAGCAGCTCTTCAGGGGTCTCACCCCTCCACTTT
CASSSSGVSPLHF
>NA|TRBJ2-1|TRBV5-1|TRBD2
TGCGCCAGCAGCCTGGGACTAGCGGGGGCCAATGGGCAGTTCTTC
CASSLGLAGANGQFF
>many|TRBJ2-5|TRBV5-5|TRBD2
TGTGCCAGCAGCACCTTTAGCGGGAGGGCGGTAGAGGAGACCCAGTACTTC
CASSTFSGRAVEETQYF
>NA|TRBJ1-3|TRBV10-3|NA
TGTGCCATCAGCCTCGACAGCAACTCTGGAAACACCATATATTTT
CAISLDSNSGNTIYF
>NA|TRBJ2-7|TRBV5-1|TRBD2
TGCGCCAGCAGCCAGGGACTAGCGGGAGCAAGTCCCTACGAGCAGTACTTC
CASSQGLAGASPYEQYF
>few|TRBJ2-1|TRBV6-5|NA
TGTGCCAGCAGCCCCAACTGGGGGGATTACAATGAGCAGTTCTTC
CASSPNWGDYNEQFF
>few|TRBJ1-5|TRBV3-1|NA
TGTGCCAGCAGCCAAGACCCGGGGACAAATCAGCCCCAGCATTTT
CASSQDPGTNQPQHF
>NA|TRBJ1-4|TRBV9|NA
TGTGCCAGCAGCTCCTCCGGGGGAGAGGGTGAAAAACTGTTTTTT
CASSSSGGEGEKLFF
>few|TRBJ2-2|TRBV5-1|TRBD2
TGCGCCAGCAGCCGGGGAGCGGGAGAGGTCGGGGAGCTGTTTTTT
CASSRGAGEVGELFF
>few|TRBJ2-2|TRBV12-3/TRBV12-4|NA
TGTGCCAGCAGTTTGAGTAGGGACGGGGAGCTGTTTTTT
CASSLSRDGELFF
>few|TRBJ2-1|TRBV7-2|NA
TGTGCCAGCAGCTTAGCTACAGGAAGCTACAATGAGCAGTTCTTC
CASSLATGSYNEQFF
>few|TRBJ2-1|TRBV7-2|TRBD2
TGTGCCAGCAGCTTAGGAGTCTTTAAGTCCTTCGGGACTAGCGGTTACAATGAGCAGTTCTTC
CASSLGVFKSFGTSGYNEQFF
>few|TRBJ2-3|TRBV7-2|TRBD1
TGTGCCAGCAGCTTCGGACAGGGTGTCGCAGATACGCAGTATTTT
CASSFGQGVADTQYF
>many|TRBJ2-7|TRBV4-3|TRBD1
TGCGCCAGCAGCCAAGCTGCGACAGGGTCCGACGAGCAGTACTTC
CASSQAATGSDEQYF
>NA|TRBJ2-7|TRBV28|NA
TGTGCCAGCAGTTTAGTTGGATCGTTATCTTACGAGCAGTACTTC
CASSLVGSLSYEQYF
>many|TRBJ1-1|TRBV29-1|NA
TGCAGCGCCGGACATAACACTGAAGCTTTCTTT
CSAGHNTEAFF
>few|TRBJ1-1|TRBV12-3/TRBV12-4|NA
TGTGCCAGCAGGAAAAGACAGGTCGGAACTGAAGCTTTCTTT
CASRKRQVGTEAFF
>NA|TRBJ1-2|TRBV7-2|TRBD1
TGTGCCAGCAGCCTAACAGAGGGGGCTTGGGGCTACACCTTC
CASSLTEGAWGYTF
>NA|TRBJ1-5|TRBV6-5|NA
TGTGCCAGCAGTATCAGGGTCTATAGCAATCAGCCCCAGCATTTT
CASSIRVYSNQPQHF
>many|TRBJ1-2|TRBV6-6|NA
TGTGCCAGCAGTCCTGTACGGGACTATGGCTACACCTTC
CASSPVRDYGYTF
>NA|TRBJ1-1|TRBV2|NA
TGTGCCAGCAGAAATTCGGAGATGAACACTGAAGCTTTCTTT
CASRNSEMNTEAFF
>NA|TRBJ2-7|TRBV6-5|NA
TGTGCCAGCAGTTACTCGCGGCAGCACTACGAGCAGTACTTC
CASSYSRQHYEQYF
>few|TRBJ2-1|TRBV4-1|NA
TGCGCCAGCAGCCAAGGTATAGAGTACAATGAGCAGTTCTTC
CASSQGIEYNEQFF
>few|TRBJ1-1|TRBV7-2|NA
TGTGCCAGCAGCTTACGGGGGGAGAGCACTGAAGCTTTCTTT
CASSLRGESTEAFF
>NA|TRBJ1-1|TRBV29-1|NA
TGCAGCGTTGTGGGGGCGCGTGAAGCTTTCTTT
CSVVGAREAFF
>NA|TRBJ2-4|TRBV27|TRBD1
TGTGCCAGCAGTTCCAGGGACAGGGCTGGCATTCAGTACTTC
CASSSRDRAGIQYF
>NA|TRBJ2-1|TRBV7-3|NA
TGTGCCAGCAGTACCTCCTACAATGAGCAGTTCTTC
CASSTSYNEQFF
>few|TRBJ1-6|TRBV27|NA
TGTGCCAGCAGTCCCGGGTCCACTGACACCGCTCCCCTCCACTTT
CASSPGSTDTAPLHF
>once|TRBJ2-2|TRBV12-3/TRBV12-4|TRBD2
TGTGCCAGCAGCCGACCGGGACTAGCGGGAGAAACCGGGGAGCTGTTTTTT
CASSRPGLAGETGELFF
>few|TRBJ2-3|TRBV6-2/TRBV6-3|NA
TGTGCCAGCAGTTACTCCGCTACCTCGCAGTATTTT
CASSYSATSQYF
>few|TRBJ1-1|TRBV14|NA
TGTGCCAGCAGCCGTGTAAGCGGTTCTGACACTGAAGCTTTCTTT
CASSRVSGSDTEAFF
>few|TRBJ1-2|TRBV6-5|NA
TGTGCCAGCAGGCCGGGAAGCCCTTACTATGGCTACACCTTC
CASRPGSPYYGYTF
>few|TRBJ2-4|TRBV3-1|NA
TGTGCCAGCAGCCAAGTCGCGGCGGCTACTCGACTCAAGGGGAACATTCAGTACTTC
CASSQVAAATRLKGNIQYF
>many|TRBJ1-5|TRBV30|NA
TGTGCCTGGAGTGTACCGGCGGGCAATCAGCCCCAGCATTTT
CAWSVPAGNQPQHF
>few|TRBJ2-2|TRBV6-6|NA
TGTGCCAGCAGCCTCAAAGACGGCACCGGGGAGCTGTTTTTT
CASSLKDGTGELFF
>few|TRBJ2-3|TRBV27|TRBD2
TGTGCCAGCAGTTTGTTTTCTAGCGGGGGTTTCACAGATACGCAGTATTTT
CASSLFSSGGFTDTQYF
>few|TRBJ1-1|TRBV4-2|TRBD1
TGTGCCAGCAGAGACAGGGGGCTAGGTACTGAAGCTTTCTTT
CASRDRGLGTEAFF
>NA|TRBJ2-7|TRBV4-2|NA
TGTGCCAGCAGCAGACAACAGGGGGGGGACGAGCAGTACTTC
CASSRQQGGDEQYF
>NA|TRBJ1-2|TRBV7-2|NA
TGTGCCAGCAGCTTAGCCGGGCTGGGCTACACCTTC
CASSLAGLGYTF
>few|TRBJ1-3|TRBV5-1|NA
TGCGCCAGCAGCTTGGCCGGGGGTTCCGGTAACACCATATATTTT
CASSLAGGSGNTIYF
>NA|TRBJ2-3|TRBV12-3/TRBV12-4|NA
TGTGCCAGCGGTCCACCGGGACTCCTTACAGATACGCAGTATTTT
CASGPPGLLTDTQYF
>NA|TRBJ2-1|TRBV28|NA
TGTGCCAGCAACGACTTCGGGTCCGGTGAGCAGTTCTTC
CASNDFGSGEQFF
>NA|TRBJ2-1|TRBV12-3/TRBV12-4|TRBD2
TGTGCCAGCAGTTGGGGGGGACTAGCGGGAAACCCTTTAGATGAGCAGTTCTTC
CASSWGGLAGNPLDEQFF
>NA|TRBJ1-6|TRBV25-1|NA
TGTGCCAGCAAGAGTCAACTCTATAATTCACCCCTCCACTTT
CASKSQLYNSPLHF
>many|TRBJ2-6|TRBV29-1|NA
TGCAGCGTAGGGCTTGGACAGCTAAGCAACGTCCTGACTTTC
CSVGLGQLSNVLTF
>many|TRBJ2-1|TRBV20-1|TRBD2
TGCAGTGCTAGATCGGGGAGCGGGAACAACTACAATGAGCAGTTCTTC
CSARSGSGNNYNEQFF
>NA|TRBJ2-1|TRBV12-3/TRBV12-4|NA
TGTGCCAGCAGTTTCCGGACCTACAATGAGCAGTTCTTC
CASSFRTYNEQFF
>NA|TRBJ1-1|TRBV25-1|NA
TGTGCCAGCAGTGGGGGAATGGCTGAAGCTTTCTTT
CASSGGMAEAFF